Reported below is one T cell receptor beta chain. There is no known antigen for this receptor. The sample holds no much larger clone one base away, and base qualities are not on file. This sample stems from a study of persistence of HIV-infected CD4 T cells (dated by TCRdb to the early 2020s). For the study in its entirety: The study isolated CMV- and HIV-1 Gag-responding CD4+ T cells from ART-treated individuals to examine antigen-driven clonal expansion of HIV-1-infected cells. The median time the participants had spent on suppressive ART was 8 years. The clonality of all cells in each sorted population was measured by TCRbeta sequencing, and the clonality of infected cells was measured by proviral sequencing. Peripheral blood samples of up to about 200 mL were taken at multiple time points, with the exception of two participants who underwent leukapheresis at a single time point. In the cross-participant TCR cluster analysis, under ten participants were included for CMV and more than five participants were included for Gag. The full study reports these points: Only a small number of individuals took part in the study, and only a limited range of antigens was tested. Because the TCR analyses were done in bulk, restricting them to just the rare CMV-responding cells that actually carried HIV-1 proviruses was not possible. TCRbeta richness in CMV- and Gag-responding cells was significantly lower than in anti-CD3/anti-CD28-responding cells; CMV-responding cells had higher oligoclonality than CD3/CD28-stimulated and Gag-responding cells. Degenerate expanded CDR3beta sequences were enriched in antigen-responding cells, suggesting convergent selection of CD4+ responses to CMV and Gag. TCR oligoclonality correlated with proviral oligoclonality within the same sorted populations.

The immunoSEQ hsTCRB assay version 4, run in survey mode, was used to sequence TCRbeta repertoires from genomic DNA. For TCRbeta sequencing, genomic DNA was diluted to around 11 ng/uL, with up to 1 ug used per sample. The authors processed their data as follows. Analysis of the TCRbeta data was done in ImmunoSeq Analyzer 3.0, and diversity was computed on productive nucleotide rearrangements. Using the Immunarch R package, the improved Chao index served to estimate lower-bound TCR diversity and the Gini coefficient served to estimate clonality. Nucleotide rearrangements that differed but encoded the same CDR3beta amino acid sequence were counted as separate clonotypes. Differential abundance analysis found TCRbeta sequences that were significantly enriched in antigen-responding cells compared with anti-CD3/anti-CD28-activated cells. GLIPH2 grouped TCRs by predicted peptide-MHC specificity, both within each participant and across combined participant data sets. TCRdb re-hosts the immuneACCESS table, in-frame sequences only. Its copies lack some clones; in the studies checked, an unresolved V gene accounts for under half of them, and the cause for the rest is not known. The V and J calls and clone size come from that table; D and trimming were worked out from the DNA. Within this sample are tens of thousands of clones, with 65% to 75% of them counted one time only. Of the sample, more than 1.5% falls within the top ten clones.

Interpreted using the paper, the treatment or condition label stands for: suppressive antiretroviral therapy. A pool of overlapping 15-mer peptides from HIV-1 Gag, at 1 ug per peptide per mL, was used to stimulate the cells. Nonresponding CD40L-negative CD69-negative CD45RO-high memory CD4+ T cells were sorted as memory populations depleted of antigen-responding cells. Participants were HIV-1-infected adults who started suppressive ART during chronic infection. For at least 4 years, the participants' plasma HIV-1 RNA had been undetectable, below 50 copies/mL. To be included, participants needed a CD4+ T cell count above 400 cells/uL and a positive CMV serology. Before stimulation, PBMCs were isolated using density centrifugation and depleted of CD8+ T cells. For 15 to 20 hours, the CD8-depleted PBMCs were stimulated with anti-CD28/CD49d costimulation, a CD40-blocking antibody, and enfuvirtide to prevent new infections. Cell sorting was done on a Beckman Coulter MoFlo Legacy or XDP sorter, and dead cells were excluded with propidium iodide. The QIAamp DNA Mini Kit was used for genomic DNA extraction from samples above one million cells, and the Quick-DNA Microprep Kit was used otherwise.

The junction carries 10 bases between V and J, which are trimmed by 0 bases and 7 bases respectively. CDR1 is given as MNHEY and CDR2 as SVGEGT, both from the germline V gene. The CDR3 spans 14 residues, from the cysteine through the phenylalanine. Only the CDR3 part of the read is kept: 42 bases, read in frame from the first base. The chain is assembled from TRBV6-2 or TRBV6-3 and TRBJ1-5; no D gene call is confident. The clonotype comes from an adult man with HIV who was CMV-seropositive. Sequencing used CD4+ T cells sorted from PBMCs after roughly 20-hour stimulation, obtained from a patient who received antiretroviral therapy. The intended sense of this specimen's cell subset or site label: CD40L-CD69- CD45RO-high memory CD4 T cells not responding to Gag peptides. The nucleotides read TGTGCCAGCAGTTACTCGGGAGGGTCCCAGCCCCAGCATTTT. It translates as CASSYSGGSQPQHF.